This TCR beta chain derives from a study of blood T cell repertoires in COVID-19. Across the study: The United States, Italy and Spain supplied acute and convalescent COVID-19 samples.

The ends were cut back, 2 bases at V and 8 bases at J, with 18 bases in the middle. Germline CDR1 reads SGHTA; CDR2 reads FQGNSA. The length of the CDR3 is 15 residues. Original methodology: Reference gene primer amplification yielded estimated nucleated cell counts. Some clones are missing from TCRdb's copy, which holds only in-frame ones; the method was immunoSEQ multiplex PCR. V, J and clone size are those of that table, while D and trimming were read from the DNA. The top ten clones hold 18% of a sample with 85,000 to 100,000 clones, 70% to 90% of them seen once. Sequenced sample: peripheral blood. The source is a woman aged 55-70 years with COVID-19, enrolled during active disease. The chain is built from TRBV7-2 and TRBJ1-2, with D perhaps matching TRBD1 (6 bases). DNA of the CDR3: TGTGCCAGCAGCTTATTCCAAGGGGGGGTGGAGGGCTACACCTTC. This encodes CASSLFQGGVEGYTF.